This T cell receptor (beta chain) comes out of a study of breast tumors, draining lymph nodes, adjacent tissues. Breast cancer patients provided tissue from their axillary draining lymph nodes. TCRdb processed the multiplex PCR reads anew with MiXCR; each CDR3 protein has one entry. Of about 110,000 distinct CDR3 sequences detected, roughly 29% appear once; the ten largest clones hold 5.5% to 6%. Study-wide points: Data only fit, rather than demonstrated, lymph node origin of most tumor T cells.

This clonotype was observed at least ten times. Its specificity is unknown. V lost 2 bases to trimming and J lost 3 bases, with 6 bases between them. Germline CDR1 SGHDT, CDR2 YYEEEE. The CDR3 sequence is 12 residues long. The chain combines TRBV5-6 with TRBJ2-7, with D possibly matching TRBD2 (5 bases). The sequencing sample was made of axillary lymph node tissue. The source is a female donor with breast cancer. Some clones in this sample may be carry-over from other donors' samples. For the CDR3, the DNA is TGTGCCAGCAGCTTACGGGACTACGAGCAGTACTTC. This encodes CASSLRDYEQYF. Looking up the rest from reference TRBV5-6 and TRBJ2-7 gives the full variable domain: DAGVTQSPTHLIKTRGQQVTLRCSPKSGHDTVSWYQQALGQGPQFIFQYYEEEERQRGNFPDRFSGHQFPNYSSELNVNALLLGDSALYLCASSLRDYEQYFGPGTRLTVT.